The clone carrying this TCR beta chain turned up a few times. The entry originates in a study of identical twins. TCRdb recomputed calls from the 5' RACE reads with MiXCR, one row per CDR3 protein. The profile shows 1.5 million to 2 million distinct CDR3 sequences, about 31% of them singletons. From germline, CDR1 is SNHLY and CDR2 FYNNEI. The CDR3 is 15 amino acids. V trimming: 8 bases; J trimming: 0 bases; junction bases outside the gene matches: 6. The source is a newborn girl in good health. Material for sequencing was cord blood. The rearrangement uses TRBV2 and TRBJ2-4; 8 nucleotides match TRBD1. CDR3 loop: CASLGQGTAKNIQYF. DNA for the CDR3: TGTGCCAGCCTAGGACAGGGAACAGCCAAAAACATTCAGTACTTC.